Below, 22 T cell receptor beta chains from the same sample are listed, as sequenced in a study of control samples from healthy donors and cancer patients. TCRdb keeps only in-frame clones here, not all; method: immunoSEQ multiplex PCR. The profile shows 80,000 to 100,000 clones, about 91% of them singletons. Sequencing used blood. These TCRs come from a young man in good health.

CDR3 nucleotide sequence: TGTGCCAGCAGCCAAGTTGCCGGCCGGGGGGATGGCTACACCTTC. Translation gives CASSQVAGRGDGYTF. The V call is TRBV3-1 (or the pseudogene TRBV3-2), the J call TRBJ1-2, with D possibly TRBD1 on 5 matching bases. The CDR3 loop spans 15 amino acids. The germline V gene has CDR1 LGHDT and CDR2 YNNKEL (reference sequence). The V end was cut by 1 base, the J end by 6 bases, with 15 bases between.

The chain recombines TRBV5-5 with TRBJ2-7; 11 bases align to TRBD2. V was pared by 4 bases and J by 4 bases, with 10 bases of the junction left unmatched. This CDR3 contains 16 residues. Per the germline V gene, CDR1 is SGHKS and CDR2 is YYEKEE (reference sequence). CDR3: CASSRDPSGRRYEQYF. CDR3 coding DNA: TGTGCCAGCAGCCGTGACCCTAGCGGGAGGAGGTACGAGCAGTACTTC. Complete variable domain (other parts from reference TRBV5-5 and TRBJ2-7): DAGVTQSPTHLIKTRGQQVTLRCSPISGHKSVSWYQQVLGQGPQFIFQYYEKEERGRGNFPDRFSARQFPNYSSELNVNALLLGDSALYLCASSRDPSGRRYEQYFGPGTRLTVT.

V gene TRBV7-2 combines with J gene TRBJ2-1, with D unclear. Germline CDR1 and CDR2: SGHTA and FQGNSA. V lost 0 bases and J 6 bases, leaving 12 bases between the germline ends. CDR3 size: 15 residues. CDR3 residues: CASSLAVELPNEQFF. In nucleotides, the CDR3 is TGTGCCAGCAGCTTAGCGGTGGAACTCCCCAATGAGCAGTTCTTC.

This clone was found once. The gene calls are TRBV13 and TRBJ2-1; D uncertain. There are 17 residues in the CDR3. The V gene lost 5 bases and the J gene lost 3 bases, with 20 bases spanning the gap. Germline V gives CDR1 PRHDT, CDR2 FYEKMQ (reference sequence). This chain's CDR3 is CASSPRAVAADYNEQFF. DNA of the CDR3: TGTGCCAGCAGCCCAAGGGCGGTGGCAGCCGACTACAATGAGCAGTTCTTC.

The chain combines TRBV2 with TRBJ2-1, with TRBD1 matching over 7 bases. The CDR3 covers 15 residues. Trimming took 6 bases from V and 0 from J; bases not matched to a gene: 5. CDR1 is SNHLY, CDR2 FYNNEI, per germline. For the CDR3, the DNA is TGTGCCAGCAGAAGGGACAGCCTCTCCTACAATGAGCAGTTCTTC. It encodes CASRRDSLSYNEQFF. Filled out from reference TRBV2 and TRBJ2-1, the complete variable domain reads EPEVTQTPSHQVTQMGQEVILRCVPISNHLYFYWYRQILGQKVEFLVSFYNNEISEKSEIFDDQFSVERPDGSNFTLKIRSTKLEDSAMYFCASRRDSLSYNEQFFGPGTRLTVL.

The genes are TRBV7-3 and TRBJ1-6, with D unclear. Trimming pared 0 bases from V and 0 bases from J, leaving 3 bases between. The CDR3 totals 15 residues. CDR1 is SGHTA and CDR2 is FQGTGA in the germline V gene. The CDR3 coding sequence is TGTGCCAGCAGCTTAACGAGCTCCTATAATTCACCCCTCCACTTT. This translates into CASSLTSSYNSPLHF.

V and J are TRBV10-3 and TRBJ1-1; D unclear. The ends were cut back, 0 bases at V and 5 bases at J, with 4 bases in the middle. CDR3 length equals 12 residues. Germline V lookup: CDR1 ENHRY, CDR2 SYGVKD. The CDR3, as DNA: TGTGCCATCAGTGAGTCCAGGACTGAAGCTTTCTTT. It yields the protein CAISESRTEAFF.

The CDR3 bases are TGTGCCATCAGCCAAGGGGCTAGCGGGCAAAATGAGCAGTTCTTC. This gives the protein CAISQGASGQNEQFF. This chain connects TRBV10-3 to TRBJ2-1, with 8 positions matching TRBD2. The V gene's germline CDR1 is ENHRY and CDR2 SYGVKD. The CDR3 is made up of 15 amino acids. V was clipped by 6 bases and J by 7 bases; unmatched bases: 11.

The chain links TRBV6-1 to TRBJ1-2; no definite D call. Germline CDR1 reads MNHNS; CDR2 reads SASEGT. Trimming left V 2 bases short and J 9 bases short, with 16 bases between. The CDR3 spans 14 residues. As DNA, the CDR3 is TGTGCCAGCAGTGAATTCTTTAGCAGCGGTAGCTACACCTTC. This codes for CASSEFFSSGSYTF.

The chain combines TRBV28 with TRBJ1-5, with D possibly TRBD1 on 6 matching bases. CDR1 is MDHEN, CDR2 SYDVKM, per germline. V was trimmed by 6 bases and J by 7 bases, leaving 16 bases between them. This CDR3 has 14 residues. CDR3 residues: CASRWGPVGQPQHF. Written as DNA, the CDR3 is TGTGCCAGCAGATGGGGGCCGGTCGGGCAGCCCCAGCATTTT.

Concerning this clone itself: A read error may produce the germline difference seen at one junction end. The chain couples TRBV7-9 to TRBJ2-3; 9 nucleotides match TRBD1. The CDR3 covers 13 residues. Per germline, CDR1 SEHNR and CDR2 FQNEAQ (reference sequence). CDR3 bases: TGTGCCGGCAGGGGGACAGGGTCAGATACGCAGTATTTT. Amino acids: CAGRGTGSDTQYF.

V is TRBV19 and J is TRBJ1-2, with no clear D. The CDR3 is made up of 16 amino acids. V was clipped by 5 bases and J by 5 bases, with 21 bases between them. Germline-derived CDR1 and CDR2 are LNHDA and SQIVND (reference sequence). The chain's CDR3 is CASSLSGQPWIYGYTF. DNA of the CDR3: TGTGCCAGTAGTTTAAGCGGGCAGCCTTGGATTTATGGCTACACCTTC.

This clone was detected only once. The rearrangement uses TRBV7-9 and TRBJ1-2, with D unclear. V was pared by 6 bases and J by 6 bases, with 29 bases between. The CDR3 sequence is 18 residues long. From germline, CDR1 is SEHNR and CDR2 FQNEAQ (reference sequence). CDR3 nucleotide sequence: TGTGCCAGCAGTCTTAAGGTCTCAGACCCAAACCCTCTTAATGGCTACACCTTC. Amino acids: CASSLKVSDPNPLNGYTF.

This chain joins TRBV27 and TRBJ2-2; D possibly matches TRBD1 or TRBD2 (5 bases each). CDR1 is MNHEY and CDR2 is SMNVEV in the germline V gene (reference sequence). There are 14 residues in the CDR3. The germline V and J ends were trimmed by 3 bases and 5 bases, with 10 bases remaining between them. The CDR3 reads CASSLGPRTGELFF. Written as DNA, the CDR3 is TGTGCCAGCAGTTTGGGACCGCGGACCGGGGAGCTGTTTTTT.

V and J are TRBV19 and TRBJ2-1, with D maybe TRBD2 (7 bases). V shed 10 bases and J shed 2 bases, with 15 bases lying between them. Germline V gene sequence: CDR1 LNHDA, CDR2 SQIVND (reference sequence). The CDR3 loop spans 14 amino acids. The CDR3 loop is CATERGGTYNEQFF. The CDR3 region has the DNA TGTGCCACGGAAAGGGGGGGGACCTACAATGAGCAGTTCTTC.

This clone was detected only a few times. The genes are TRBV7-2 and TRBJ2-7; D uncertain. The CDR3 totals 14 residues. Trimming took 5 bases from V and 0 from J, leaving 11 bases between them. The germline gives CDR1 SGHTA, CDR2 FQGNSA. The CDR3 loop reads CASSPGGSSYEQYF. DNA for the CDR3: TGTGCCAGCAGCCCAGGTGGTAGCTCCTACGAGCAGTACTTC.

The V call is TRBV11-3, the J call TRBJ1-1; D is unresolved. Trimming shortened V by 1 base and J by 5 bases, and 8 bases separated the two germline ends. CDR1 SGHNT and CDR2 YENEEA come from the germline V gene. The CDR3 runs to 13 residues. The CDR3 spells CASSLGRITEAFF. The CDR3 DNA reads TGTGCCAGCAGCTTAGGCCGTATTACTGAAGCTTTCTTT.

The chain is built from TRBV6-6 and TRBJ1-4, with D hard to call. The germline V gene has CDR1 MNHNY and CDR2 SVGAGI (reference sequence). The CDR3 contains 11 residues. The V gene lost 8 bases and the J gene lost 4 bases, with 5 bases spanning the gap. The CDR3 loop reads CASRHNEKLFF. The CDR3 DNA reads as TGTGCCAGCCGGCATAATGAAAAACTGTTTTTT.

Notes on this clone: Other DNA variants within this sample encode the same CDR3. CDR3 loop: CASSLGRSYEQYF. The CDR3 DNA is TGTGCCAGCAGCTTAGGAAGGTCCTACGAGCAGTACTTC. The chain recombines TRBV7-9 with TRBJ2-7; D call uncertain. This CDR3 is built from 13 residues. Germline loops: CDR1 SEHNR, CDR2 FQNEAQ (reference sequence). The V end was cut by 1 base, the J end by 1 base, with 5 bases between. The entire variable domain, with the rest obtained from reference TRBV7-9 and TRBJ2-7, is as follows: DTGVSQNPRHKITKRGQNVTFRCDPISEHNRLYWYRQTLGQGPEFLTYFQNEAQLEKSRLLSDRFSAERPKGSFSTLEIQRTEQGDSAMYLCASSLGRSYEQYFGPGTRLTVT.

This clone was counted a single time. The CDR3 here is CASSLTDSSYNEQFF. In DNA form, the CDR3 reads TGTGCCAGCAGCTTGACAGATAGCTCCTACAATGAGCAGTTCTTC. The V gene is TRBV7-7, the J gene TRBJ2-1, with a weak D call TRBD1 (5 bases). Trimming pared 3 bases from V and 0 bases from J, leaving 9 bases between. The length of the CDR3 is 15 residues. Germline CDR1 reads SSHAT; CDR2 reads FNYEAQ (reference sequence).

The CDR3 spells CASSGGQSSYNEQFF. The CDR3 DNA sequence: TGTGCCAGCAGCGGGGGACAGAGCTCCTACAATGAGCAGTTCTTC. This chain uses TRBV11-2 with TRBJ2-1; 7 bases map to TRBD1. Trimming removed 5 bases from V and 0 bases from J; junction bases left unmatched: 4. CDR1 and CDR2 from the germline V gene are SGHAT and FQNNGV. The CDR3 sequence is 15 residues long.

The V and J genes are TRBV24-1 and TRBJ1-1, with 10 bases matching TRBD1. CDR3 length: 15 residues. The V and J ends lost 4 bases and 7 bases, in that order; junction bases with no gene match: 8. Germline V gene data show CDR1 as KGHDR and CDR2 as SFDVKD. The CDR3 loop reads CATSDPGTGAGEAFF. The CDR3 DNA sequence: TGTGCCACCAGTGACCCAGGGACAGGGGCTGGTGAAGCTTTCTTT.